This record concerns one TCR beta chain sequence. This clone has a handful of counts. Its recognized antigen is unknown. Base quality data are lacking; no much larger clone is found one base away. This entry is derived from a study of T cell responses to AZD1222 COVID-19 vaccine (dated by TCRdb to the early 2020s). Background on the whole study: AZD1222 recipients given second doses at about 4 weeks or at about 12 weeks were pooled, since spike-specific TCR depth and breadth were not found to differ between the two schedules. A total of 233 trial participants underwent TCR sequencing, of whom around 200 received two doses of AZD1222 and some 25 received two doses of the MenACWY control vaccine. Trial participants were enrolled into age subgroups of 18-55, 56-69 and 70-plus years, which contained about 150, 28 and 57 TCR-sequenced participants, respectively.

The CDR3 regions of human TCRbeta chains were subjected to immunosequencing. Per the authors' processing: Repertoire TCRs were matched against a reference library of SARS-CoV-2-specific TCRs generated with the MIRA antigen-specificity platform. Breadth meant the fraction of unique TCRs that were SARS-CoV-2-associated, whereas depth meant the fraction of total T cells that were SARS-CoV-2-associated. Using the MIRA data, each spike-specific TCR was mapped to the spike region that the TCR reacts to and placed in a CD4 or CD8 class. Log10-transformed breadth and depth values were compared by one-way ANOVA with Sidak's multiple comparisons tests. TCRdb obtained this table from immuneACCESS and retained in-frame rearrangements with V and J assigned. These tables miss some clones; where compared with another copy, unresolved V genes account for less than half of the shortfall, and the remainder is unexplained. That table furnishes V, J and clone size, whereas the DNA furnished D and trimming. The sample data list about 130,000 clones, and about 90% of these were observed just once. The ten largest clones capture approximately 2% of the sample.

The sample's time point, from its label and the paper: baseline before first vaccination. Samples from vaccinated people were obtained from the UK trials COV001 and COV002, which included a single-blind randomized controlled phase 2/3 trial of AZD1222 (ChAdOx1 nCoV-19) in healthy adults. For TCRbeta chain sequencing, PBMC samples from trial participants were taken at day 0 and at day 28 after the second dose. Overall study results and their limits: The 56-69-year group was small, and its depth increase did not reach significance, likely because of low power. Participants were mostly white British and included more females than males, and it was suggested by the authors that clonal diversity may have been underestimated. Only five to seven AZD1222 recipients were SARS-CoV-2 seropositive at baseline, limiting conclusions about previously exposed vaccinees. Vaccine-associated CD4 TCRs spanned the whole spike protein, with dominant responses in regions 160-218 and 743-854. After two AZD1222 doses, both the breadth and the depth of spike-specific TCRs were significantly higher than at day 0 and than in MenACWY recipients. Reportedly, almost half of the unique spike-specific TCRs recognized epitopes lying outside the regions that are mutated in the B.1.351 and B.1.1.7 variants. Because no day 14 peak-response samples were available, repertoires were characterized only after the peak T cell response.

Trimming costs V 7 bases and J 5 bases, and their ends lie 8 bases apart. CDR1 and CDR2 were assigned from the germline V gene (reference sequence) as DFQATT and SNEGSKA. Counted from cysteine to phenylalanine, this CDR3 has 10 amino acids. The entry retains the CDR3 DNA only, 30 bases that are in frame from base 1. This receptor was obtained from an adult in good health. The chain uses TRBV20-1 and TRBJ2-5; no D segment can be confidently identified. Sequencing used peripheral blood, obtained on day 0 of AZD1222 vaccination. The CDR3 reads CSVQQETQYF. The DNA reads TGCAGTGTACAGCAGGAGACCCAGTACTTC.